This T cell receptor beta chain was captured by sequencing in a study of T cell responses to AZD1222 COVID-19 vaccine. In the study overall: Samples with a second dose at about 4 or about 12 weeks were pooled together.

The data were produced by immunoSEQ multiplex PCR, yet TCRdb's version contains in-frame clones alone and is incomplete. Here the sample spans roughly 97,000 clones, about 90% being singletons. Study outcomes and limitations: Spike-wide vaccine-associated CD4 TCRs dominated at 160-218 and 743-854.

With regard to this clone: As yet, its antigen is unknown.

The CDR3 spans 13 residues. Per germline, CDR1 MNHEY and CDR2 SVGAGI. V was clipped by 6 bases and J by 5 bases; unmatched bases: 5. The TCR comes from an adult in good health. The sequences come from peripheral blood, collected on day 0 of AZD1222 vaccination. J is TRBJ2-7 and V is TRBV6-5; 9 nucleotides match TRBD1. The CDR3 DNA follows: TGTGCCAGCAGGAGGGACAGGGAGGACGAGCAGTACTTC. Residues: CASRRDREDEQYF.